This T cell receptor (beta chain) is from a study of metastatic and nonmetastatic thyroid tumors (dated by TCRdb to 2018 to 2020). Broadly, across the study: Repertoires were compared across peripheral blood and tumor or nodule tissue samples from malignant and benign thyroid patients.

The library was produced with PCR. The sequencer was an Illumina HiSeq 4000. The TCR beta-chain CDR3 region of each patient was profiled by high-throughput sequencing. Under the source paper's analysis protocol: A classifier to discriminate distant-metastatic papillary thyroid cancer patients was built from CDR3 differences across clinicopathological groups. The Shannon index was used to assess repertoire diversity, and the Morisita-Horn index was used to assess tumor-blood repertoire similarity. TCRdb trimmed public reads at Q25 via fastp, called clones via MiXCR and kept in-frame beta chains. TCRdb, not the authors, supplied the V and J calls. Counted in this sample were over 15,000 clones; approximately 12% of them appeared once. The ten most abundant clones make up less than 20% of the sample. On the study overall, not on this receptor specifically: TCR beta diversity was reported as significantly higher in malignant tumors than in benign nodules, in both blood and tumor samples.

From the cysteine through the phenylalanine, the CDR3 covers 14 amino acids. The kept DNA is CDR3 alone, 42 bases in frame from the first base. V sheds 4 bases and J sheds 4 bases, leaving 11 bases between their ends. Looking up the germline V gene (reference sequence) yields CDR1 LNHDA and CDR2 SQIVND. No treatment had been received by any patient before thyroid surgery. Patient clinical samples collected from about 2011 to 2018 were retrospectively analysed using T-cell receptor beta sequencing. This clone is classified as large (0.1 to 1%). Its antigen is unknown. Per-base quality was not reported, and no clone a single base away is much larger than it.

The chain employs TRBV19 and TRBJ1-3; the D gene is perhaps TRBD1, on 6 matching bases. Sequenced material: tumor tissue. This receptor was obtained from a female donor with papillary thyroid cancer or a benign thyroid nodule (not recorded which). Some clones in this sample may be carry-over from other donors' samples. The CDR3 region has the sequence CASSTPGAGNTIYF. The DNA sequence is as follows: TGTGCCAGTAGTACCCCAGGGGCCGGAAACACCATATATTTT.